The rows below give T cell receptor beta chains drawn from one sample of a study of T cells after yellow fever vaccination. TCRdb ran MiXCR on the 5' RACE reads and lists one entry per CDR3 protein. Of hundreds of thousands of distinct CDR3 sequences listed, around 12% are singletons. The source material was PBMCs, sampled on the day of the yellow fever booster vaccination. Receptors originate from a man aged 25-45 years who received the YFV17D yellow fever vaccine. The CDR3 runs from the conserved cysteine through the conserved F or W. Each record gives: V gene, J gene, clone size, D gene, CDR3 length, CDR3 DNA, CDR3 protein. The D gene is left open where the match is weak. Expanded clones get a size class; other rows say once, few or many, or leave the size out.

TRBV7-2,TRBJ2-3,few,TRBD2,16,TGTGCCAGCAGCCCCCGACTAGCGGGAGAAGGAGATACGCAGTATTTT,CASSPRLAGEGDTQYF
TRBV20-1,TRBJ2-5,few,TRBD2,16,TGCAGTGCTAACTCCGGGACTAGCGGGAATTCTGAGACCCAGTACTTC,CSANSGTSGNSETQYF
TRBV27,TRBJ2-1,few,TRBD2,17,TGTGCCAGCAGTTTGTTGACTAGCGGTCGGTCCTACAATGAGCAGTTCTTC,CASSLLTSGRSYNEQFF
TRBV4-1,TRBJ2-7,.,TRBD1,17,TGCGCCAGCAGCGCCTTTACGGAATGGGGGACAGGGGTCGAGCAGTACTTC,CASSAFTEWGTGVEQYF
TRBV20-1,TRBJ2-5,few,.,16,TGCAGTGCTAGAGATCTCTCTAGAGAGATCCAAGAGACCCAGTACTTC,CSARDLSREIQETQYF
TRBV20-1,TRBJ2-3,few,.,14,TGCAGTGCTAGGGGGGGAGGTGGCGCAGATACGCAGTATTTT,CSARGGGGADTQYF
TRBV6-5,TRBJ2-5,.,TRBD2,14,TGTGCCAGCAGCCCTAGCGGGAGTAGAGAGACCCAGTACTTC,CASSPSGSRETQYF
TRBV18,TRBJ2-2,.,TRBD1,16,TGTGCCAGCTCACCACAGGGACAGTCGAAGACCGGGGAGCTGTTTTTT,CASSPQGQSKTGELFF
TRBV5-1,TRBJ2-5,once,.,16,TGCGCCAGCAGGAGGGTGGCGGGCACTTCCCAAGAGACCCAGTACTTC,CASRRVAGTSQETQYF
TRBV6-5,TRBJ1-2,.,.,12,TGTGCCAGCAGGGCTCCTAACTATGGCTACACCTTC,CASRAPNYGYTF